The entry that follows covers one T cell receptor (beta chain) sequence. Its antigen is currently unknown. Losses at the gene ends were 2 bases for V and 8 bases for J; bases not matched to a gene: 5. CDR1 is SEHNR and CDR2 is FQNEAQ in the germline V gene (reference sequence). The CDR3 spans 14 residues. These donors, healthy bone marrow donors, were studied. The entry originates in a study of cytomegalovirus exposure and HLA in healthy donors. The PCR contained 60 Vbeta and 13 Jbeta primers. Method: immunoSEQ multiplex PCR; TCRdb's copy keeps in-frame clones and lacks some. The sample carries fewer than 250,000 clones, about 85% recorded once. Findings and caveats of the study: The classifier reportedly diagnosed cytomegalovirus status with high sensitivity and specificity. Later analysis demonstrated an association between a missense DCLRE1C variant and TCR beta V- and J-gene trimming. Most sequenced TCRs were rare (though some public TCRs occurred in many donors).

The origin of this receptor is a boy between 2 and 10 years old in good health and CMV-seronegative. This chain links TRBV7-9 with TRBJ2-1, with 8 bases matching TRBD2. The sequenced sample was PBMCs. The CDR3 DNA is TGTGCCAGCAGCTTACGGGGGGGCCGGTATGAGCAGTTCTTC. Encoded protein: CASSLRGGRYEQFF.